This T cell receptor (beta chain) was observed in a study of blood T cell repertoires in COVID-19. Study information: COVID-19 samples from acute and convalescent phases originated in the United States, Italy and Spain.

Generated by immunoSEQ multiplex PCR, the TCRdb table keeps only in-frame clones and is missing some. The sample holds about 190,000 clones; 90% are singletons and the top ten take 0.62%. The sample taken for sequencing was peripheral blood. The TCR was taken from a man in his fifties or sixties with acute or convalescent COVID-19.

The CDR3 DNA sequence: TGTGCCAGCAGCTTCCTCCCACGGGAGACGGAGACCCAGTACTTC. It yields the protein CASSFLPRETETQYF. The chain employs TRBV7-9 and TRBJ2-5; weak D call: TRBD2 (6 bases). From germline, CDR1 is SEHNR and CDR2 FQNEAQ (reference sequence). V lost 3 bases and J 5 bases, leaving 16 bases between the germline ends. The CDR3 is 15 amino acids.